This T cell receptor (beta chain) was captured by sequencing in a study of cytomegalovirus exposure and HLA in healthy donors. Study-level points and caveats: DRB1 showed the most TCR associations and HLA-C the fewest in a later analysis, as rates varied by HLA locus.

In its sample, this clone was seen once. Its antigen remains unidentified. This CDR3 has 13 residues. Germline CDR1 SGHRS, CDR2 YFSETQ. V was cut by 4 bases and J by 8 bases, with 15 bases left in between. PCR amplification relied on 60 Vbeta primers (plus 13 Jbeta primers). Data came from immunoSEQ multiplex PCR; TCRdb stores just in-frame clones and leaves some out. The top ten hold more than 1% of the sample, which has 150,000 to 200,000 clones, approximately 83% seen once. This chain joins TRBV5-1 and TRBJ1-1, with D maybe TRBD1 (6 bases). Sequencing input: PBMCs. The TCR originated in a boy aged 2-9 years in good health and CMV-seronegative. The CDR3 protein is CASSTGTSEEAFF. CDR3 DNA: TGCGCCAGCAGCACCGGGACATCCGAAGAAGCTTTCTTT.